This T cell receptor (beta chain) was documented in a study of T cells after yellow fever vaccination. Study as a whole: For low cell numbers, libraries were made with SMART-Seq v4 Ultra Low Input. Notes on the study in general: Abundant bulk-derived clonotypes could contaminate FACS-sorted repertoires.

The sample holds a few counts of this clonotype. The antigen remains unidentified. Germline V gives CDR1 MDHEN, CDR2 SYDVKM. Deletions cut 3 bases from V and 5 bases from J, with 23 bases between. The CDR3 covers 18 residues. TCR cDNA was made by 5'RACE template switching, adding a universal primer site and UMIs. Via MiXCR, TCRdb re-called the 5' RACE reads, giving one row per CDR3 protein. The data contain 100,000 to 150,000 distinct CDR3 sequences, approximately 9% of them seen just once; the ten biggest clones take up roughly 43%. This sequence was found in a man between 18 and 35 years old who received the YFV17D yellow fever vaccine. The gene calls are TRBV28 and TRBJ1-5; tentative D call: TRBD1 (5 bases). The sequencing used CD8+ T cells sorted from PBMCs, collected on the day of the yellow fever booster vaccination. CDR3 region: CASSFGSRGVAADQPQHF. CDR3 nucleotides: TGTGCCAGCAGTTTTGGGTCGAGAGGGGTTGCCGCCGATCAGCCCCAGCATTTT.